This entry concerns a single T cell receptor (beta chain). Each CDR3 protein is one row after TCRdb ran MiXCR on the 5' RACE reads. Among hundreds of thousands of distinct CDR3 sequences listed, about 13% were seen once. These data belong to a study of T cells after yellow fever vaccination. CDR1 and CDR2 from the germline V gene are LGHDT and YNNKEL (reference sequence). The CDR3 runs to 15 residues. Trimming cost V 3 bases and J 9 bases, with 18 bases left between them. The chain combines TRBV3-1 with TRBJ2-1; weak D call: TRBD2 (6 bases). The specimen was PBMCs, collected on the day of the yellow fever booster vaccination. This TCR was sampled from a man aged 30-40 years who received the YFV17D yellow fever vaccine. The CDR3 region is CASSQGGTAAGEQFF. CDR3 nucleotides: TGTGCCAGCAGCCAGGGCGGGACCGCCGCGGGTGAGCAGTTCTTC.